One sample yielded the 28 T cell receptor beta chains listed below, sequenced in a study of T-cell reconstitution after alpha-beta-depleted transplantation in children. For TCRbeta, the library was prepared with unique molecular identifiers. TCRdb analysed the PCR reads with MiXCR anew, one entry per CDR3 protein. The sample lists approximately 170,000 distinct CDR3 sequences; around 10% were seen once. The sample in question was PBMCs, obtained before TCRalphabeta/CD19-depleted stem cell transplant. These TCRs come from a boy between 2 and 10 years old with acute myeloid leukemia, due to receive a stem cell transplant.

This clonotype was observed many times. The V call is TRBV12-3 or TRBV12-4, the J call TRBJ2-2; the D gene is possibly TRBD2 (6 bases). V shed 3 bases and J shed 2 bases, with 10 bases lying between them. This CDR3 has 15 residues. The CDR3 DNA follows: TGTGCCAGCAGTTTTCGGGGGAGAAACACCGGGGAGCTGTTTTTT. Its protein product is CASSFRGRNTGELFF.

This clonotype occurred many times. The rearrangement joins TRBV12-5 to TRBJ2-1; D not resolved. Trimming stripped 0 bases from V and 15 bases from J, with 15 bases between. This CDR3 spans 13 amino acids. The germline CDR1 and CDR2 sequences are LGHNT and FRNRAP. The CDR3 DNA is TGTGCTAGTGGTTTGGTAGCGATGGGCCGTCTGTTCTTC. Translating it yields CASGLVAMGRLFF.

This clonotype appeared many times. The chain recombines TRBV7-9 with TRBJ1-5, with a tentative D call TRBD1 (5 bases). This CDR3 has 16 residues. V lost 6 bases and J lost 2, with 17 bases in between. CDR1 and CDR2 from the germline V gene are SEHNR and FQNEAQ (reference sequence). The CDR3 DNA sequence: TGTGCCAGCAGTTTGACGGGGCTTACGGGCAATCAGCCCCAGCATTTT. Its translation is CASSLTGLTGNQPQHF. The full variable domain, its missing parts supplied by reference TRBV7-9 and TRBJ1-5, is DTGVSQNPRHKITKRGQNVTFRCDPISEHNRLYWYRQTLGQGPEFLTYFQNEAQLEKSRLLSDRFSAERPKGSFSTLEIQRTEQGDSAMYLCASSLTGLTGNQPQHFGDGTRLSIL.

V usage is TRBV2 and J usage is TRBJ2-2; the match to TRBD2 covers 9 bases. The germline V gene encodes CDR1 SNHLY and CDR2 FYNNEI. CDR3 length: 16 residues. The V gene end was trimmed by 6 bases and the J gene end by 6 bases; junction bases not matched to a gene: 11. The CDR3 DNA reads TGTGCCAGCAGCTCTCCCGCGGGGGGGCCGTCCGGGGAGCTGTTTTTT. Amino acids: CASSSPAGGPSGELFF. The full variable domain, in which reference TRBV2 and TRBJ2-2 provide the parts outside the CDR3, is EPEVTQTPSHQVTQMGQEVILRCVPISNHLYFYWYRQILGQKVEFLVSFYNNEISEKSEIFDDQFSVERPDGSNFTLKIRSTKLEDSAMYFCASSSPAGGPSGELFFGEGSRLTVL.

This clonotype was counted ten times or more. V and J are TRBV27 and TRBJ2-2; tentative D call: TRBD1 (6 bases). Trimming took off 5 bases at V and 1 base at J, with 14 bases between the two ends. The CDR3 is made up of 16 amino acids. In germline, CDR1 is MNHEY, CDR2 SMNVEV (reference sequence). CDR3 DNA sequence: TGTGCCAGCAGTCCCCATGGGGGCTTGAACACCGGGGAGCTGTTTTTT. It encodes CASSPHGGLNTGELFF.

Many counts were recorded for this clonotype. The V gene is TRBV6-5, the J gene TRBJ1-1; D might be TRBD1 (6 bases). Looked up from germline, CDR1 is MNHEY and CDR2 is SVGAGI. Trimming took off 0 bases at V and 4 bases at J, with 12 bases between the two ends. This CDR3 region has 15 residues. The CDR3 DNA follows: TGTGCCAGCAGTTACTCTTCAGGGGCGCGCACTGAAGCTTTCTTT. Translating gives CASSYSSGARTEAFF.

The table lists this clonotype with many counts. The chain employs TRBV24-1 and TRBJ2-5; no clear D. This CDR3 comprises 13 residues. Germline V gives CDR1 KGHDR, CDR2 SFDVKD. V lost 3 bases, J lost 2 bases, and 6 bases lay in between. The CDR3 sequence is CATSDGPQETQYF. DNA for the CDR3: TGTGCCACCAGTGATGGACCTCAAGAGACCCAGTACTTC.

The chain couples TRBV4-2 to TRBJ2-3; 8 bases match TRBD2. With 0 bases clipped from V and 1 base from J, the junction kept 6 bases outside the gene matches. This CDR3 comprises 17 residues. The germline gives CDR1 LGHNA, CDR2 YNFKEQ. CDR3 sequence: CASSQDAGGFRTDTQYF. As DNA, the CDR3 is TGTGCCAGCAGCCAAGATGCGGGGGGCTTCCGCACAGATACGCAGTATTTT.

This clonotype was observed a few times. The chain links TRBV6-2 or TRBV6-3 to TRBJ2-1; D ambiguous. CDR3 length: 14 amino acids. The V gene lost 1 base and the J gene lost 9 bases, with 13 bases spanning the gap. The germline CDR1 and CDR2 sequences are MNHEY and SVGEGT. The CDR3 coding sequence is TGTGCCAGCAGTTACTACCTGAGATTACTTGAGCAGTTCTTC. Its protein is CASSYYLRLLEQFF.

Comment on this clonotype: A much larger clone lies one base from this, so it may be a read error. V is TRBV4-2 and J is TRBJ1-5; D is ambiguous. Trimming stripped 0 bases from V and 7 bases from J, with 16 bases between. The germline V gene has CDR1 LGHNA and CDR2 YNFKEQ. The CDR3 is 16 amino acids. Written as DNA, the CDR3 is TGTGCCAGCAGCCAAGATATCACCGGGAGCTGGCAGCCCCAGCATTTT. Amino acids: CASSQDITGSWQPQHF.

This clonotype was counted many times. The chain recombines TRBV29-1 with TRBJ2-7; D is uncertain. With 4 bases removed from V and 0 bases from J, the gap between germline ends came to 4 bases. In germline, CDR1 is SQVTM, CDR2 ANQGSEA. This CDR3 has 11 residues. DNA of the CDR3: TGCAGCGTTGTCACCTCCTACGAGCAGTACTTC. Protein: CSVVTSYEQYF.

This clonotype came up many times. The J gene is TRBJ2-3, the V gene TRBV20-1; D remains ambiguous. Trimming left V 0 bases short and J 6 bases short, with 7 bases between. Germline V gives CDR1 DFQATT, CDR2 SNEGSKA (reference sequence). CDR3 length: 12 residues. CDR3 residues: CSARDGRDTQYF. CDR3 nucleotides: TGCAGTGCTAGAGATGGAAGGGATACGCAGTATTTT.

This clonotype was detected ten times or more. The chain carries TRBV28 and TRBJ1-5, with 8 bases matching TRBD1. Germline V gene sequence: CDR1 MDHEN, CDR2 SYDVKM. Trimming cost V 11 bases and J 7 bases; bases outside gene matches: 10. The CDR3 consists of 13 residues. CDR3 in amino acids: CAATRGLGQPQHF. The CDR3 nucleotides are TGTGCCGCTACCAGGGGGCTGGGGCAGCCCCAGCATTTT. The full variable domain, its missing parts supplied by reference TRBV28 and TRBJ1-5, is DVKVTQSSRYLVKRTGEKVFLECVQDMDHENMFWYRQDPGLGLRLIYFSYDVKMKEKGDIPEGYSVSREKKERFSLILESASTNQTSMYLCAATRGLGQPQHFGDGTRLSIL.

This clonotype was counted at least ten times. This chain links TRBV7-3 with TRBJ2-2; tentatively, D is TRBD1 (7 bases). V gave up 2 bases and J gave up 3 bases, with 13 bases separating them. Looked up from germline, CDR1 is SGHTA and CDR2 is FQGTGA. The CDR3 runs to 16 residues. In DNA form, the CDR3 reads TGTGCCAGCAGCTTAGGGAGGACAGGCCACACCGGGGAGCTGTTTTTT. It translates to CASSLGRTGHTGELFF. Full variable domain (missing parts from reference TRBV7-3 and TRBJ2-2): GAGVSQTPSNKVTEKGKYVELRCDPISGHTALYWYRQSLGQGPEFLIYFQGTGAADDSGLPNDRFFAVRPEGSVSTLKIQRTERGDSAVYLCASSLGRTGHTGELFFGEGSRLTVL.

V is TRBV7-3 and J is TRBJ2-1; D is uncertain. This CDR3 comprises 14 residues. V gave up 5 bases and J gave up 8 bases, with 16 bases separating them. Germline V gene sequence: CDR1 SGHTA, CDR2 FQGTGA. CDR3 sequence (DNA): TGTGCCAGCAGCCGCACAACTCTCGTCGATGAGCAGTTCTTC. Its translation: CASSRTTLVDEQFF.

At least ten counts were recorded for this clonotype. The gene calls are TRBV5-1 and TRBJ2-2; 7 bases fit TRBD1. V dropped 4 bases and J dropped 1; count of bases not matched to a gene: 10. The CDR3 is 17 residues long. Germline loops: CDR1 SGHRS, CDR2 YFSETQ. The CDR3 spells CASSGQGVGGNTGELFF. CDR3 bases: TGCGCCAGCAGCGGCCAGGGGGTTGGAGGGAACACCGGGGAGCTGTTTTTT.

This clonotype has a count of ten or more. The gene calls are TRBV20-1 and TRBJ2-3, with 14 bases aligning to TRBD2. The CDR3 extends over 14 amino acids. Looked up from germline, CDR1 is DFQATT and CDR2 is SNEGSKA (reference sequence). V shed 6 bases and J 4 bases; nucleotides not matched to a gene: 3. CDR3 nucleotide sequence: TGCAGTGCCGGGACTAGCGGGAGTTCAGATACGCAGTATTTT. This translates into CSAGTSGSSDTQYF.

A word on this clonotype: Possible read error: a much larger clone is one base away. This chain connects TRBV4-1 to TRBJ1-1, with a weak D call TRBD1 (6 bases). Per germline, CDR1 MGHRA and CDR2 YSYEKL. The CDR3 is 14 residues long. The CDR3 DNA sequence: TGCGCCAGCAACCAAGCGGGGGGGCCGACTGAAGCTTTCTTT. This codes for CASNQAGGPTEAFF.

This clonotype was detected many times. The chain employs TRBV5-8 and TRBJ2-1, with 9 bases aligning to TRBD1. The V segment lost 2 bases and the J segment 5 bases; nucleotides outside the gene matches: 8. CDR1 and CDR2 (germline): SGHTS, YDEGEE. CDR3 length: 16 residues. The DNA for the CDR3 is TGTGCCAGCAGCTTCGGTCCGGGACAGGGTAACAATGAGCAGTTCTTC. Protein sequence: CASSFGPGQGNNEQFF. The full variable domain, with the rest looked up from reference TRBV5-8 and TRBJ2-1, is EAGVTQSPTHLIKTRGQQATLRCSPISGHTSVYWYQQALGLGLQFLLWYDEGEERNRGNFPPRFSGRQFPNYSSELNVNALELEDSALYLCASSFGPGQGNNEQFFGPGTRLTVL.

This clonotype occurred many times. This chain links TRBV20-1 with TRBJ2-3, with 7 positions matching TRBD2. Looked up from germline, CDR1 is DFQATT and CDR2 is SNEGSKA (reference sequence). Trimming took 3 bases from V and 2 from J; bases not matched to a gene: 11. This CDR3 contains 16 residues. The CDR3 loop reads CSASSSGIEHTDTQYF. CDR3 nucleotides: TGCAGTGCTAGTTCCAGCGGGATTGAACACACAGATACGCAGTATTTT.

Concerning this clonotype itself: A much larger clonotype is one base distant, so this may be a read error. V is TRBV29-1 and J is TRBJ2-7; weak D call: TRBD2 (5 bases). Germline CDR1 is SQVTM and CDR2 is ANQGSEA. The V and J ends lost 8 bases and 3 bases respectively, with 11 bases between them. The CDR3 is made up of 11 amino acids. This chain's CDR3 is CSRGEGYEQYF. The CDR3 nucleotides read TGCAGCCGGGGAGAGGGCTACGAGCAGTACTTC.

This clonotype has at least ten counts. V gene TRBV12-3 or TRBV12-4 combines with J gene TRBJ1-1, with no clear D. CDR3 length: 15 amino acids. V lost 3 bases, J lost 5 bases, and 16 bases lay in between. The CDR3 DNA reads as TGTGCCAGCAGTTTTGGCAGCCCACCTCGGACTGAAGCTTTCTTT. Its translation is CASSFGSPPRTEAFF.

This clonotype was counted many times. In DNA form, the CDR3 reads TGTGCCAGCAGTTTTTTACGACAGGGGAGGACCCAGTACTTC. Translation gives CASSFLRQGRTQYF. V and J are TRBV28 and TRBJ2-5, with 8 bases that match TRBD1. V lost 3 bases to trimming and J lost 7 bases; unmatched junction nucleotides: 7. Germline CDR1 reads MDHEN; CDR2 reads SYDVKM. This CDR3 has 14 residues.

In its sample, this clonotype was seen many times. J is TRBJ2-1 and V is TRBV5-1, with D possibly TRBD1 on 6 matching bases. Germline V CDR1 and CDR2: SGHRS, YFSETQ. This CDR3 spans 13 amino acids. The V gene lost 3 bases and the J gene lost 5 bases, with 9 bases spanning the gap. CDR3 DNA sequence: TGCGCCAGCAGCTGGAAGGGGGACAATGAGCAGTTCTTC. Translation: CASSWKGDNEQFF. Supplemented by reference TRBV5-1 and TRBJ2-1, the full variable domain reads KAGVTQTPRYLIKTRGQQVTLSCSPISGHRSVSWYQQTPGQGLQFLFEYFSETQRNKGNFPGRFSGRQFSNSRSEMNVSTLELGDSALYLCASSWKGDNEQFFGPGTRLTVL.

The V gene is TRBV20-1, the J gene TRBJ2-2; possible D gene TRBD2, 6 bases. Trimming left V 1 base short and J 4 bases short, with 10 bases between. The germline V gene has CDR1 DFQATT and CDR2 SNEGSKA (reference sequence). This CDR3 comprises 14 residues. CDR3 region: CSARAGGITGELFF. The CDR3 DNA is TGCAGTGCTAGAGCTGGGGGGATCACCGGGGAGCTGTTTTTT.

This clonotype has at least ten counts. CDR3 DNA sequence: TGTGCCAGCAGCTTCCGCAGGGGGGTTTTCACCGGGGAGCTGTTTTTT. Protein: CASSFRRGVFTGELFF. The J gene is TRBJ2-2, the V gene TRBV11-2; a weak D match, TRBD1 (7 bases). Germline-derived CDR1 and CDR2 are SGHAT and FQNNGV. This CDR3 is built from 16 residues. Trimming removed 3 bases from V and 4 bases from J, with 15 bases in between. Full variable domain (remainder filled in from reference TRBV11-2 and TRBJ2-2): EAGVAQSPRYKIIEKRQSVAFWCNPISGHATLYWYQQILGQGPKLLIQFQNNGVVDDSQLPKDRFSAERLKGVDSTLKIQPAKLEDSAVYLCASSFRRGVFTGELFFGEGSRLTVL.

This clonotype turned up a few times. The chain carries TRBV5-1 and TRBJ1-1, with a tentative D call TRBD1 (6 bases). Germline V CDR1 and CDR2: SGHRS, YFSETQ. This CDR3 comprises 14 residues. V was clipped by 10 bases and J by 5 bases, with 21 bases between them. This chain's CDR3 is CAPPPGGEWTEAFF. CDR3 in DNA: TGCGCCCCCCCCCCCGGGGGCGAATGGACTGAAGCTTTCTTT.

This clonotype was seen ten or more times. The chain employs TRBV11-2 and TRBJ2-2; 14 bases align to TRBD2. Germline V gene data show CDR1 as SGHAT and CDR2 as FQNNGV. The CDR3 runs to 17 residues. The V segment lost 4 bases and the J segment 4 bases; nucleotides outside the gene matches: 5. The chain's CDR3 is CASSSGLAGVSTGELFF. The CDR3 DNA follows: TGTGCCAGCAGCTCGGGACTAGCGGGAGTAAGCACCGGGGAGCTGTTTTTT. Full variable domain (missing parts from reference TRBV11-2 and TRBJ2-2): EAGVAQSPRYKIIEKRQSVAFWCNPISGHATLYWYQQILGQGPKLLIQFQNNGVVDDSQLPKDRFSAERLKGVDSTLKIQPAKLEDSAVYLCASSSGLAGVSTGELFFGEGSRLTVL.